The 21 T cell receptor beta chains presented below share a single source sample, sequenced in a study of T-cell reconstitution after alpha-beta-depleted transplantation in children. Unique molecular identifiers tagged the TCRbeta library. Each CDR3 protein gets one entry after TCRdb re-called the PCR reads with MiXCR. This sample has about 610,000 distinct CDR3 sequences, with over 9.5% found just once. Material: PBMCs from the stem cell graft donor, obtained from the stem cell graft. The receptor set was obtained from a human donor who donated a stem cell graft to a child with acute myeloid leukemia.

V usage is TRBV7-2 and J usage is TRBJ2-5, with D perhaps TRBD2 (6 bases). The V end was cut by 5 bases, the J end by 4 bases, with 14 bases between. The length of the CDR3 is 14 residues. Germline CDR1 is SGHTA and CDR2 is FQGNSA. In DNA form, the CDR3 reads TGTGCCAGCAGCCCCCGACTAGGGAGAGAGACCCAGTACTTC. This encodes CASSPRLGRETQYF.

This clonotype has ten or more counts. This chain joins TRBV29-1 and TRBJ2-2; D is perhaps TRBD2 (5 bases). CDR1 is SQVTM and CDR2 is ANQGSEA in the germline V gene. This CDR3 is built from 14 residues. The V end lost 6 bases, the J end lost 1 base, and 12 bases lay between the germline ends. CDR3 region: CSVGRSGNTGELFF. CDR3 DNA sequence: TGCAGCGTCGGACGGAGCGGGAACACCGGGGAGCTGTTTTTT.

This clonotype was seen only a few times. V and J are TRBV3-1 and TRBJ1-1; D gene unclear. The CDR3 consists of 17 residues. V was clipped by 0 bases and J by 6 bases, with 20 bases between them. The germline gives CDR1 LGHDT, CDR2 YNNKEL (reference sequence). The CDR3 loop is CASSQEGLRRKKAEAFF. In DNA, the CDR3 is TGTGCCAGCAGCCAAGAGGGCCTCCGGCGGAAGAAGGCTGAAGCTTTCTTT.

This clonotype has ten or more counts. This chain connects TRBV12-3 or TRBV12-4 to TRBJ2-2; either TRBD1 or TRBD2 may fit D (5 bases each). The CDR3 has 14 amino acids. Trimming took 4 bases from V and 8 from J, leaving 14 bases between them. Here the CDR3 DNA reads TGTGCCAGCAGTTACCTCGGGGCGTCGGGGGAGCTGTTTTTT. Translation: CASSYLGASGELFF.

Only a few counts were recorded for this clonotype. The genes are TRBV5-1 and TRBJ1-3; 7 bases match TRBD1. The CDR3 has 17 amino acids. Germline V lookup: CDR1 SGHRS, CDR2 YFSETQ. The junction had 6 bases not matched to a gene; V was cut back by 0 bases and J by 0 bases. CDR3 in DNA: TGCGCCAGCAGCTTGGGCGGGACAGAAGACTCTGGAAACACCATATATTTT. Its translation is CASSLGGTEDSGNTIYF.

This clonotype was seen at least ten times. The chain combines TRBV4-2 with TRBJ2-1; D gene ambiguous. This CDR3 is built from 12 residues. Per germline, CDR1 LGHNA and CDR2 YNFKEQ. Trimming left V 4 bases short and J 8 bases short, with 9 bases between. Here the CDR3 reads CASSRPEDEQFF. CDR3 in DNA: TGTGCCAGCAGCCGCCCTGAGGATGAGCAGTTCTTC.

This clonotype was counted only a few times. This CDR3 reads CSAQPGSSNQPQHF. CDR3 nucleotides: TGCAGTGCTCAACCGGGATCTAGCAATCAGCCCCAGCATTTT. The chain uses TRBV20-1 and TRBJ1-5; D is unclear. This CDR3 is 14 amino acids long. From germline, CDR1 is DFQATT and CDR2 SNEGSKA (reference sequence). Deletions cut 5 bases from V and 0 bases from J, with 11 bases between.

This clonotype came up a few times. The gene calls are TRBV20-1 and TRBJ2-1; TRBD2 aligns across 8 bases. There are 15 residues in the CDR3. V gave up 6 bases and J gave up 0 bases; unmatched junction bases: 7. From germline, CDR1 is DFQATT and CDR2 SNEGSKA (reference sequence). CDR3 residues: CSAGELADSYNEQFF. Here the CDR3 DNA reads TGCAGTGCGGGGGAACTAGCGGACTCCTACAATGAGCAGTTCTTC.

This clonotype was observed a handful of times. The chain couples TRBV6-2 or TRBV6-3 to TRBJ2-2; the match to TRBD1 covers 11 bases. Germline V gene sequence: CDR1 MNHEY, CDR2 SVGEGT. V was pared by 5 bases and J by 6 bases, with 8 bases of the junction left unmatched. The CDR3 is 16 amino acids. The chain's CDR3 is CASSVLGQGASGELFF. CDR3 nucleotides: TGTGCCAGCAGTGTCCTCGGACAGGGGGCATCCGGGGAGCTGTTTTTT.

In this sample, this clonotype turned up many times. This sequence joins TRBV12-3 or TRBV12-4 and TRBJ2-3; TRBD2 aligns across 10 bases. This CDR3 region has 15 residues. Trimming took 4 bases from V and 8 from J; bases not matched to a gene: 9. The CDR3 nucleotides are TGTGCCAGCAGTTCTAGCGGGAGTCAGAGGGGTACGCAGTATTTT. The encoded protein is CASSSSGSQRGTQYF.

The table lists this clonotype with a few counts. This CDR3 reads CASSPPGLASGDTQYF. Written as DNA, the CDR3 is TGTGCCAGCAGTCCCCCAGGACTAGCGAGCGGAGATACGCAGTATTTT. The genes are TRBV7-2 and TRBJ2-3; the match to TRBD2 covers 9 bases. V shed 6 bases, J shed 5 bases, and the junction held 12 bases outside the gene matches. The CDR3 is made up of 16 amino acids. From germline, CDR1 is SGHTA and CDR2 FQGNSA.

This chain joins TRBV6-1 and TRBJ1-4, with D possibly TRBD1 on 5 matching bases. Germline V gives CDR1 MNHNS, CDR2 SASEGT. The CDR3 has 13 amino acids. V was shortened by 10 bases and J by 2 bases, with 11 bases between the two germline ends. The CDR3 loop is CATRKGTNEKLFF. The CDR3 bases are TGTGCCACCAGGAAGGGGACTAATGAAAAACTGTTTTTT.

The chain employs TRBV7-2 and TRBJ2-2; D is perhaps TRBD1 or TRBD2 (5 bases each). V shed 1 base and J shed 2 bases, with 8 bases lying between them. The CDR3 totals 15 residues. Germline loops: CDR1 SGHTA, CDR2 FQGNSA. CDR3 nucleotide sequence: TGTGCCAGCAGCTTAGGGGGGTATAACACCGGGGAGCTGTTTTTT. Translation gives CASSLGGYNTGELFF.

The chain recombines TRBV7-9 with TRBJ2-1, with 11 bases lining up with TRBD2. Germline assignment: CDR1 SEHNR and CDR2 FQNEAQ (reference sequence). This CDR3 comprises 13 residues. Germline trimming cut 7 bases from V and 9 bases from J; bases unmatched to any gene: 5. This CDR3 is CASIAGGRGEQFF. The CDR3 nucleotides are TGTGCCAGCATAGCGGGAGGGAGGGGTGAGCAGTTCTTC.

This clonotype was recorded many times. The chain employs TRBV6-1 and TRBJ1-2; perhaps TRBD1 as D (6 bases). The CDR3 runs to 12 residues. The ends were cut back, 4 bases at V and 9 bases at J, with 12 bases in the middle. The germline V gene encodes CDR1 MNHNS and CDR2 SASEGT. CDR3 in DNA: TGTGCCAGCAGTGTGGACAGTAGGCGCTACACCTTC. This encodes CASSVDSRRYTF.

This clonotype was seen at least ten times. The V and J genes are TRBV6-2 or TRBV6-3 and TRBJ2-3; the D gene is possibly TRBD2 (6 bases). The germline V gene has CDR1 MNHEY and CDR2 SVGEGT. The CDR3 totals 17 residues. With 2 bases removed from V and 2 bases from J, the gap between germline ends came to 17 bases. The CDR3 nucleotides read TGTGCCAGCAGTTACGTTCCGGGACTTCAGCTCACAGATACGCAGTATTTT. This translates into CASSYVPGLQLTDTQYF.

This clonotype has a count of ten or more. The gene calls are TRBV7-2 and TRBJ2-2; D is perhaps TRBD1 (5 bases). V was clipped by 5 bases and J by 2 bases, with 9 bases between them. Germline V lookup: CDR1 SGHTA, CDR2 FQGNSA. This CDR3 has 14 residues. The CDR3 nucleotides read TGTGCCAGCAGCCGAGACAGAAACACCGGGGAGCTGTTTTTT. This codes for CASSRDRNTGELFF.

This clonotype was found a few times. The CDR3 bases are TGCAGTGAGAAGAGCCAGCGCACAGATACGCAGTATTTT. It encodes CSEKSQRTDTQYF. The J gene is TRBJ2-3, the V gene TRBV20-1; D ambiguous. The CDR3 consists of 13 residues. In germline, CDR1 is DFQATT, CDR2 SNEGSKA (reference sequence). The ends were cut back, 7 bases at V and 1 base at J, with 12 bases in the middle.

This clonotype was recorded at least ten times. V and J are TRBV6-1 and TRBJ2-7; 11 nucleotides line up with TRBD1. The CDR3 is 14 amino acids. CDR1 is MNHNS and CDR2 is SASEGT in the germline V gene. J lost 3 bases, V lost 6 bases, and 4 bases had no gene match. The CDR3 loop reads CASRDRGRIYEQYF. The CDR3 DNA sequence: TGTGCCAGCAGGGACAGGGGGCGAATCTACGAGCAGTACTTC.

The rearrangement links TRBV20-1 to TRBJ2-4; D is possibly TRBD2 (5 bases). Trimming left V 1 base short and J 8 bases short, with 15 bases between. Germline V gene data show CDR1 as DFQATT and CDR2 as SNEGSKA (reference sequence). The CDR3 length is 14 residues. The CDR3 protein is CSARVLREGYIQYF. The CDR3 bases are TGCAGTGCTAGAGTCCTCCGGGAAGGATACATTCAGTACTTC.

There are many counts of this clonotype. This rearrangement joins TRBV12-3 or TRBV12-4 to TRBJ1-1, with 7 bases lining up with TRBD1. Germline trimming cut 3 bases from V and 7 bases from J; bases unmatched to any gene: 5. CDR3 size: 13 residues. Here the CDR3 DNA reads TGTGCCAGCAGTTTGGGGGGACAGCTTGAAGCTTTCTTT. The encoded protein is CASSLGGQLEAFF.